This section outlines one T cell receptor beta chain sequence together with its context. The data belong to a study of blood T cell repertoires in COVID-19. Study-level background: Sources were T cells, B-cell-depleted T cells, or PBMCs; the material itself was cDNA or gDNA.

Per the original data handling: Reference gene primer amplification gave nucleated cell count estimates. Repertoires were generated with immunoSEQ multiplex PCR, while TCRdb's copy carries only in-frame clones and drops some. V and J calls plus clone size are reproduced from that table; the DNA served to infer D and trimming. The data contain 190,000 or so clones, 80% to 90% of them singletons. The CDR3 runs to 16 residues. The germline gives CDR1 LGHDT, CDR2 YNNKEL (reference sequence). V was pared by 3 bases and J by 1 base, with 6 bases of the junction left unmatched. Donors were grouped by their self-reported clinical history.

The chain couples TRBV3-1 (or the pseudogene TRBV3-2) to TRBJ1-1; 9 nucleotides align to TRBD1. The clonotype comes from a man aged 35 to 55 who had recovered from COVID-19. The sample consisted of PBMCs or T cells enriched from blood (not recorded which). CDR3 coding DNA: TGTGCCAGCAGCCAGAGGTCGGGACAGGGGAACACTGAAGCTTTCTTT. As protein: CASSQRSGQGNTEAFF.